The 13 T cell receptor beta chains reported below all come from one sample, sequenced in a study of CD8 T cells in Susac syndrome. It was with random hexamers that 0.5 to 1 ug RNA was reverse transcribed. Each CDR3 protein gets one entry after TCRdb re-called the immunoSEQ multiplex PCR reads with MiXCR. The sample lists approximately 190,000 distinct CDR3 sequences, under 97% seen once, with around 0.1% in the top ten. Sample: CD4+ T cells from PBMCs. The source is a human donor with Susac syndrome.

This clonotype was counted once. The V gene is TRBV12-5, the J gene TRBJ2-5; no definite D call. The CDR3 covers 13 residues. From germline, CDR1 is LGHNT and CDR2 FRNRAP. V lost 1 base and J lost 2, with 5 bases in between. CDR3 DNA: TGTGCTAGTGGTTTGGCGGCTCAAGAGACCCAGTACTTC. This encodes CASGLAAQETQYF.

With regard to this clonotype: The germline gene is not matched at one end of the junction; a read error may be the cause. CDR3 nucleotides: TGTGCCAGCAGCACCCCTTGGCAAGAGGCCCAGTACTTC. Translating gives CASSTPWQEAQYF. The J gene is TRBJ2-5, the V gene TRBV7-2; D is ambiguous. Looked up from germline, CDR1 is SGHTA and CDR2 is FQGNSA. CDR3 length equals 13 residues.

V and J are TRBV30 and TRBJ2-1; D is uncertain. CDR1 and CDR2 (germline): GTSNPN, SVGIG (reference sequence). The CDR3 is 13 residues long. V lost 5 bases, J lost 6 bases, and 14 bases lay in between. The CDR3 region is CAWGFLGFNEQFF. Written as DNA, the CDR3 is TGTGCCTGGGGGTTCTTGGGGTTCAATGAGCAGTTCTTC.

This chain joins TRBV20-1 and TRBJ2-1, with 9 bases lining up with TRBD2. With 5 bases clipped from V and 9 bases from J, the junction kept 11 bases outside the gene matches. The CDR3 consists of 14 residues. The germline CDR1 and CDR2 sequences are DFQATT and SNEGSKA (reference sequence). The CDR3 loop is CSAVVGGGVGEQFF. For the CDR3, the DNA is TGCAGTGCTGTGGTCGGCGGGGGGGTTGGTGAGCAGTTCTTC.

The V gene is TRBV15, the J gene TRBJ2-7; D is undetermined. This CDR3 is 15 amino acids long. Deletions cut 5 bases from V and 6 bases from J, with 20 bases between. Germline V gives CDR1 LNHNV, CDR2 YYDKDF (reference sequence). The CDR3 DNA reads TGTGCCACCAGCTGGAATACGGGCCCAACGGGCGAGCAGTACTTC. The encoded protein is CATSWNTGPTGEQYF.

The rearrangement joins TRBV2 to TRBJ2-5, with a possible D match to TRBD2 (6 bases). Germline V gene data show CDR1 as SNHLY and CDR2 as FYNNEI. The CDR3 is made up of 14 amino acids. Trimming removed 8 bases at V and 5 bases at J, with 18 bases between. CDR3 protein: CASGGAGPWETQYF. The CDR3, as DNA: TGTGCCAGCGGAGGGGCAGGGCCGTGGGAGACCCAGTACTTC.

This clonotype was seen only once. The chain recombines TRBV10-3 with TRBJ1-4, with D possibly matching TRBD1 (5 bases). This CDR3 is 14 amino acids long. CDR1 and CDR2 from the germline V gene are ENHRY and SYGVKD. With 4 bases removed from V and 0 bases from J, the gap between germline ends came to 6 bases. The CDR3 nucleotides read TGTGCCATCAGTGGGGGCGCAACTAATGAAAAACTGTTTTTT. The encoded protein is CAISGGATNEKLFF.

The V gene is TRBV6-5, the J gene TRBJ1-1, with a weak D call TRBD1 (5 bases). The CDR3 contains 12 residues. Germline V CDR1 and CDR2: MNHEY, SVGAGI. V was cut by 6 bases and J by 11 bases, with 16 bases left in between. This CDR3 is CASRDGTERAFF. CDR3 DNA sequence: TGTGCCAGCAGGGACGGGACCGAAAGGGCTTTCTTT.

The V gene is TRBV5-1, the J gene TRBJ1-6; TRBD1 aligns across 7 bases. The germline V gene has CDR1 SGHRS and CDR2 YFSETQ. After removal of 4 bases from V and 10 bases from J, the junction contained 11 bases not matched to a gene. The length of the CDR3 is 15 residues. CDR3 sequence: CASSMETGSSSPLHF. CDR3 DNA sequence: TGCGCCAGCAGCATGGAGACAGGGTCGAGCTCACCCCTCCACTTT.

The chain is built from TRBV5-6 and TRBJ1-2; D gene unclear. The CDR3 runs 12 residues. V was shortened by 0 bases and J by 9 bases, with 9 bases between the two germline ends. CDR1 is SGHDT and CDR2 is YYEEEE in the germline V gene. CDR3 DNA sequence: TGTGCCAGCAGCTTGGGGGCAGATCGCTACACCTTC. It codes for CASSLGADRYTF.

This clonotype turned up a few times. The junction shows a germline mismatch at one end, possibly a read error. The V gene is TRBV30, the J gene TRBJ2-1; TRBD1 matches at 8 bases. The germline V gene encodes CDR1 GTSNPN and CDR2 SVGIG (reference sequence). The CDR3 is made up of 12 amino acids. CDR3 DNA sequence: TGTGCTTGGACAGGGACTTACAATGAGCAGTTCTTC. Amino acid sequence: CAWTGTYNEQFF.

This chain uses TRBV12-3 or TRBV12-4 with TRBJ2-5, with D possibly matching TRBD2 (5 bases). CDR3 length: 14 residues. V was trimmed by 5 bases and J by 4 bases, leaving 14 bases between them. The DNA for the CDR3 is TGTGCCAGCAGTCCCCCCGGCGGGTTAGAGACCCAGTACTTC. It specifies CASSPPGGLETQYF.

The rearrangement joins TRBV12-3 or TRBV12-4 to TRBJ2-3; possible D gene TRBD2, 6 bases. This CDR3 contains 15 residues. Trimming pared 7 bases from V and 0 bases from J, leaving 14 bases between. CDR3 sequence: CASTLGTHSTDTQYF. CDR3 coding DNA: TGTGCCAGCACCCTGGGGACTCATAGCACAGATACGCAGTATTTT.